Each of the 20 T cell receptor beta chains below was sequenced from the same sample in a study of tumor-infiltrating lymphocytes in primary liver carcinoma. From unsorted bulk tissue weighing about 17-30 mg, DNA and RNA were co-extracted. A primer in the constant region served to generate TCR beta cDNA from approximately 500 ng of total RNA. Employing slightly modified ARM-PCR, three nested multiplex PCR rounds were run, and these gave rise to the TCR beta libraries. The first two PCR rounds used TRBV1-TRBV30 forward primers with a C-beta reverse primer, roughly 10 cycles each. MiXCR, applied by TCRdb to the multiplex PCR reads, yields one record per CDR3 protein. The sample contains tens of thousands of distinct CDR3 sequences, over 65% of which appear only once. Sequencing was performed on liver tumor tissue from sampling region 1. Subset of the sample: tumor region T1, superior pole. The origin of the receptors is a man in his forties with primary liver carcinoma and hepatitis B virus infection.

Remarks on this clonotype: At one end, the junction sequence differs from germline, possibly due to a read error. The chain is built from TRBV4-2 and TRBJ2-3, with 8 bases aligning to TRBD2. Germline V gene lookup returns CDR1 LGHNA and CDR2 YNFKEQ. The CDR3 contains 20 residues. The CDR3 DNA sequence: TGTGCCAGCAGCAATACCCCGGGACTAGATCTTAGGGGGGGCACAGATACGCAGAATTTT. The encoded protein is CASSNTPGLDLRGGTDTQNF.

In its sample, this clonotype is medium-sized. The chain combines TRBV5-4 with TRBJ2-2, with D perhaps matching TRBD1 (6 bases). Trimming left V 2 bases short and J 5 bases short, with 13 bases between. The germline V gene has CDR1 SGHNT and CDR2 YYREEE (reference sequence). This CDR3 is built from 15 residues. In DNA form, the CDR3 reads TGTGCCAGCAGCTTACAGGGCTTGGGGACCGGGGAGCTGTTTTTT. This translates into CASSLQGLGTGELFF.

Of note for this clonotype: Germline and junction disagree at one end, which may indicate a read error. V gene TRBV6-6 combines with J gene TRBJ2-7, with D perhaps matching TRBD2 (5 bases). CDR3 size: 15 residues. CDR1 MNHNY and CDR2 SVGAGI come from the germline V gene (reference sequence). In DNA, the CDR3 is TGCGCTAGCAGGCTCGCTATTTCCGGGATCTACGAGCAGTACTTC. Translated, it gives CASRLAISGIYEQYF.

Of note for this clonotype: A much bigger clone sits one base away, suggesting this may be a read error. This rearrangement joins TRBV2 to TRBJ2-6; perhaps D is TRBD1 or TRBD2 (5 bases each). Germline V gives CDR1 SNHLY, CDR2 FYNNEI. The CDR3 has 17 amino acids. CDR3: CANSPTRDGSGANVLTF. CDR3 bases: TGTGCCAACAGTCCGACACGGGACGGCTCTGGGGCCAACGTCCTGACTTTC.

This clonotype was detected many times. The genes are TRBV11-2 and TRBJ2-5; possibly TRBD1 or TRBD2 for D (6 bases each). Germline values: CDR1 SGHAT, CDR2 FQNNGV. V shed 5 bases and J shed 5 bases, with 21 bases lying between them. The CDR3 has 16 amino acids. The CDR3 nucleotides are TGTGCCAGCAGCCAAAGCTCGCGCCAGGGGAGGGAGACCCAGTACTTC. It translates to CASSQSSRQGRETQYF.

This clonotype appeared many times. The CDR3 is CASSLEGVAQYF. The CDR3 DNA sequence: TGTGCCAGCAGTCTAGAGGGTGTGGCCCAGTACTTC. The chain joins TRBV11-2 to TRBJ2-5; maybe TRBD2 (5 bases). Germline values: CDR1 SGHAT, CDR2 FQNNGV. The CDR3 consists of 12 residues. V gave up 6 bases and J gave up 9 bases, with 14 bases separating them.

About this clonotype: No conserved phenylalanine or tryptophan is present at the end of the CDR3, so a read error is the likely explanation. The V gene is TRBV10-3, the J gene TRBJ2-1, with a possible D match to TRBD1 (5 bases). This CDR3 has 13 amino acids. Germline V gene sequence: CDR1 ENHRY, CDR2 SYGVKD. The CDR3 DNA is TGTGCCACCAGTGACATGGGGCTAAATGAGCAGTTCCTC. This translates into CATSDMGLNEQFL.

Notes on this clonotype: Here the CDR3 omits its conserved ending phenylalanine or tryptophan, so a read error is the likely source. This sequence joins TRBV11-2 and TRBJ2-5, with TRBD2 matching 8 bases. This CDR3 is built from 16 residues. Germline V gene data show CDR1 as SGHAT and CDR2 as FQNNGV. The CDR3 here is CVRNQTPGGGKETQYS. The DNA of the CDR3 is TGTGTCAGGAACCAAACTCCTGGCGGGGGGAAAGAGACCCAGTACTCC.

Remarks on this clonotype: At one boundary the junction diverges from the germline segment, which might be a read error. The CDR3 sequence: CANSLVAGGHNEQFF. CDR3 coding DNA: TGCGCCAACAGCTTAGTAGCGGGCGGGCACAACGAGCAGTTCTTC. The V gene is TRBV5-1, the J gene TRBJ2-1, with 7 nucleotides matching TRBD2. CDR1 is SGHRS and CDR2 is YFSETQ in the germline V gene. This CDR3 is 15 amino acids long.

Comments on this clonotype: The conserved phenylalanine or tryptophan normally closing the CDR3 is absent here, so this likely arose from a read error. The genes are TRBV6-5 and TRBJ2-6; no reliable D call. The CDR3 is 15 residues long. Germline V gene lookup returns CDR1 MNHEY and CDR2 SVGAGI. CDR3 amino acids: CAISPDHPGANVLTL. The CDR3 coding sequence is TGTGCCATCAGTCCCGACCATCCTGGGGCCAACGTCCTGACTTTA.

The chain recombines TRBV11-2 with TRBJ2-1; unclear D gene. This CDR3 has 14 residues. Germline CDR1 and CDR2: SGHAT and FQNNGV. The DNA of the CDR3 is TGTACCGGCAGCTTACACCGGCTAGTTAGTGAGCAGTTCTTC. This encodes CTGSLHRLVSEQFF. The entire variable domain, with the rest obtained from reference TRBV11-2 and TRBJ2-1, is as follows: EAGVAQSPRYKIIEKRQSVAFWCNPISGHATLYWYQQILGQGPKLLIQFQNNGVVDDSQLPKDRFSAERLKGVDSTLKIQPAKLEDSAVYLCTGSLHRLVSEQFFGPGTRLTVL.

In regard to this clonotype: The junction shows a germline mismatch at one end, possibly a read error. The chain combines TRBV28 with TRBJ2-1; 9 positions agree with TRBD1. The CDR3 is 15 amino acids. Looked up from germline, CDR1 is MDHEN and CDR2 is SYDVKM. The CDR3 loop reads CASGLGGQGAREQFF. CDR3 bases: TGTGCCAGCGGTTTGGGGGGACAGGGAGCGCGTGAGCAGTTCTTC.

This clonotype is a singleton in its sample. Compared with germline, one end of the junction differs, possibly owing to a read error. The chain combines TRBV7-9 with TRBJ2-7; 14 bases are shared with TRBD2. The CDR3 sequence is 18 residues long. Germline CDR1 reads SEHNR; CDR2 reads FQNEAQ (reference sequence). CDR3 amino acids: CASMPLTGTSGSRYEHYF. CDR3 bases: TGTGCCAGCATGCCCTTGACCGGGACTAGCGGGAGTAGATACGAGCACTACTTC.

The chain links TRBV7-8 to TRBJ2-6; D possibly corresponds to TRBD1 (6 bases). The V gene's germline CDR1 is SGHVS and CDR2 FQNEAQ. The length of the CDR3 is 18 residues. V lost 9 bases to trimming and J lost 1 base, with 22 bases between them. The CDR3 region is CASSLPGQDFSGANVLTF. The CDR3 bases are TGTGCCAGTAGCCTTCCGGGACAAGACTTTTCTGGGGCCAACGTCCTGACTTTC.

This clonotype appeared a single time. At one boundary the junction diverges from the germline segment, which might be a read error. The CDR3 nucleotides read TGCACCAGCAGCCACAGAAGGACGGGACTCACCGGGGAGCTGTTTTTT. Translating gives CTSSHRRTGLTGELFF. V is TRBV14 and J is TRBJ2-2; a weak D match, TRBD2 (6 bases). CDR1 SGHDN and CDR2 FVKESK come from the germline V gene. The CDR3 extends over 16 amino acids.

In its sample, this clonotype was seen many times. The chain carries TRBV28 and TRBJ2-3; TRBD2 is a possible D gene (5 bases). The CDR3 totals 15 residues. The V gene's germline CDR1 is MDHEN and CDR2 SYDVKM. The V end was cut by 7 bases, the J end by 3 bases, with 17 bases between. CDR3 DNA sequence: TGTGCCAGCACCCAGCGGCGTTGGAAGACAGATACGCAGTATTTT. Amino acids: CASTQRRWKTDTQYF. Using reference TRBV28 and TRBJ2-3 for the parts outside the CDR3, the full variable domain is DVKVTQSSRYLVKRTGEKVFLECVQDMDHENMFWYRQDPGLGLRLIYFSYDVKMKEKGDIPEGYSVSREKKERFSLILESASTNQTSMYLCASTQRRWKTDTQYFGPGTRLTVL.

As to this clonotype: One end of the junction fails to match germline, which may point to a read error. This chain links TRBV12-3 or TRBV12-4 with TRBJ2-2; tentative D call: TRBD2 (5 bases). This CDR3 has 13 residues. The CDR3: CVSVRVVAGELFF. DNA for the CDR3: TGTGTCAGCGTCCGAGTAGTAGCCGGGGAGTTGTTTTTT.

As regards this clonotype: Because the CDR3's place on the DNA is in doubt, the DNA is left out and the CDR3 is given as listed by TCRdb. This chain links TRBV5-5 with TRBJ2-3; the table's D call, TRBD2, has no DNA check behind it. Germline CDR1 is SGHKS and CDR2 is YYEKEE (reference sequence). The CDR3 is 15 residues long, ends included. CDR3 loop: CASSPVGEGTGTLYF.

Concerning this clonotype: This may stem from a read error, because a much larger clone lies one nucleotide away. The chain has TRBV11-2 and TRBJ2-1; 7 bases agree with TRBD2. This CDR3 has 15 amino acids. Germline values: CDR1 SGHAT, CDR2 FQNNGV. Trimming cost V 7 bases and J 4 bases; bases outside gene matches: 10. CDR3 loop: CASNLSREGYNEQFF. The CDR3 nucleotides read TGTGCCAGCAACTTGTCGAGGGAGGGGTACAATGAGCAGTTCTTC.

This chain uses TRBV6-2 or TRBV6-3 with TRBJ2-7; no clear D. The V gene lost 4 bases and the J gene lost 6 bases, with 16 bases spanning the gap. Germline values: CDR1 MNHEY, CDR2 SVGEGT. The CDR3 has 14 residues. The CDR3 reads CASSFFGQALEQYF. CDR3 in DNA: TGTGCCAGCAGTTTTTTTGGTCAGGCCCTCGAGCAGTACTTC.